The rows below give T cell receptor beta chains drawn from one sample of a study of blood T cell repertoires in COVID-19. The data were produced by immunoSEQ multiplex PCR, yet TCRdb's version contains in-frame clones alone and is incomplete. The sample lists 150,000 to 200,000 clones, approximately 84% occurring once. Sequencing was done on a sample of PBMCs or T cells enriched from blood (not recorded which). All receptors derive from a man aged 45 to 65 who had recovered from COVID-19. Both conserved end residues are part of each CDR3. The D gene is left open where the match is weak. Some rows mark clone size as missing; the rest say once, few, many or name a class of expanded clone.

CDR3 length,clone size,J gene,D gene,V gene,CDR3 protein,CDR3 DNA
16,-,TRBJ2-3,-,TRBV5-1,CASSLGHHRDADTQYF,TGCGCCAGCAGCTTGGGCCACCACAGGGACGCAGATACGCAGTATTTT
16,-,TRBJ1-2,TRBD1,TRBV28,CASSFPRTGGLYGYTF,TGTGCCAGCAGTTTTCCCCGGACAGGGGGCCTCTATGGCTACACCTTC
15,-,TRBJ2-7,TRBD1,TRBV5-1,CASSLDGTGGDEQYF,TGCGCCAGCAGCTTGGATGGGACAGGGGGAGACGAGCAGTACTTC
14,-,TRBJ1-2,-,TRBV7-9,CASSFSQGAYGYTF,TGTGCCAGCAGCTTCTCTCAAGGGGCGTATGGCTACACCTTC
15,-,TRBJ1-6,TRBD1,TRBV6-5,CASSYEAGGNSPLHF,TGTGCCAGCAGTTACGAGGCAGGGGGCAATTCACCCCTCCACTTT
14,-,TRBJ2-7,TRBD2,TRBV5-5,CASSPGGIRDEQYF,TGTGCCAGCAGCCCGGGAGGCATCAGGGATGAGCAGTACTTC
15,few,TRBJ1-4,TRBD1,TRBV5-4,CASSARTGRAEKLFF,TGTGCCAGCAGCGCACGGACAGGGCGGGCTGAAAAACTGTTTTTT
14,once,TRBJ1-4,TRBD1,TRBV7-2,CASSRDRGNEKLFF,TGTGCCAGCAGCCGGGACAGGGGGAATGAAAAACTGTTTTTT
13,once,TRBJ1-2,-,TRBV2,CASSDAGVYGYTF,TGTGCCAGCAGTGACGCCGGGGTCTATGGCTACACCTTC
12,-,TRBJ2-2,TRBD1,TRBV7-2,CASRFDRGELFF,TGTGCCAGCAGATTTGACAGGGGAGAGCTGTTTTTT
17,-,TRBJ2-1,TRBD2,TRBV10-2,CASSDPSGPSSYNEQFF,TGCGCCAGCAGTGACCCTAGCGGGCCTAGCTCCTACAATGAGCAGTTCTTC
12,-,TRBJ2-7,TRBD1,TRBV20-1,CSASAGGGEQYF,TGCAGTGCTAGTGCAGGGGGCGGTGAGCAGTACTTC
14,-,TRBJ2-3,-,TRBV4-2,CASSQTSPADTQYF,TGTGCCAGCAGTCAGACATCCCCGGCAGATACGCAGTATTTT
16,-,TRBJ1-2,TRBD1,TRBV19,CASSIRSGQLNYGYTF,TGTGCCAGTAGTATCCGCTCGGGACAGCTAAACTATGGCTACACCTTC
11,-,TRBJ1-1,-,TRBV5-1,CASRSGAEAFF,TGCGCCAGCAGGTCAGGGGCTGAAGCTTTCTTT
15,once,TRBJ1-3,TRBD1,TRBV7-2,CASSPTGVTGNTIYF,TGTGCCAGCAGCCCTACAGGGGTTACGGGAAACACCATATATTTT
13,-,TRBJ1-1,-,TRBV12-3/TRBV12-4,CASRPELNTEAFF,TGTGCCAGCAGACCAGAACTGAACACTGAAGCTTTCTTT
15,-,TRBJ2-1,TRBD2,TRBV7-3,CASSPTSGGVGEQFF,TGTGCCAGCAGCCCTACTAGCGGGGGGGTTGGTGAGCAGTTCTTC
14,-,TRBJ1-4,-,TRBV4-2,CASSQERQRQKLFF,TGTGCCAGCAGCCAAGAGCGACAAAGACAGAAGCTGTTTTTT
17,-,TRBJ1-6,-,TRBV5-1,CASSRSGARAYNSPLHF,TGCGCCAGCAGCCGGTCAGGGGCAAGGGCCTATAATTCACCCCTCCACTTT
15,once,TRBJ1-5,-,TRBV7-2,CASTPGRVGNQPQHF,TGTGCCAGCACCCCAGGCAGGGTCGGGAATCAGCCCCAGCATTTT
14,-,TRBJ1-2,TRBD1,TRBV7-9,CASSSQTGNYGYTF,TGTGCCAGCAGCTCCCAGACAGGGAACTATGGCTACACCTTC
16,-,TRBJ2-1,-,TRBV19,CASSPGSQGGANEQFF,TGTGCCAGTAGCCCAGGCAGCCAAGGGGGGGCCAATGAGCAGTTCTTC
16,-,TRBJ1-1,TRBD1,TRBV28,CASSQIYRGQAAEAFF,TGTGCCAGCAGCCAAATATACAGGGGGCAGGCCGCTGAAGCTTTCTTT
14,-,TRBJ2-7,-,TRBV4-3,CASSQELSGPAYYF,TGCGCCAGCAGCCAAGAACTCTCAGGGCCAGCTTATTACTTC
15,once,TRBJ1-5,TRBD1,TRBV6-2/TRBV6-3,CASSIQGAPNQPQHF,TGTGCCAGCAGTATCCAGGGGGCGCCCAATCAGCCCCAGCATTTT
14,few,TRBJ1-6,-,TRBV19,CASSIPGGDSPLHF,TGTGCCAGTAGTATCCCGGGAGGCGATTCACCCCTCCACTTT
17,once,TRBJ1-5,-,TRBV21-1,CASSKDKGRGSNQPQHF,TGTGCCAGCAGCAAAGATAAGGGAAGGGGGAGCAATCAGCCCCAGCATTTT
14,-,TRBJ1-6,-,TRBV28,CASSFSGMNSPLHF,TGTGCCAGCAGTTTTTCGGGGATGAATTCACCCCTCCACTTT
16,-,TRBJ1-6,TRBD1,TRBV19,CASSRVEGTDNSPLHF,TGTGCCAGTAGCAGAGTTGAAGGGACAGATAATTCACCCCTCCACTTT
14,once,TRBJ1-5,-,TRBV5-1,CASSLQGNGQPQHF,TGCGCCAGCAGCTTGCAGGGAAATGGTCAGCCCCAGCATTTT
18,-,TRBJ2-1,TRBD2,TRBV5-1,CASSLVGTSGVGYNEQFF,TGCGCCAGCAGCTTGGTTGGGACTAGCGGGGTTGGCTACAATGAGCAGTTCTTC
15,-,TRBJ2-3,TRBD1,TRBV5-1,CASSLKGTGTDTQYF,TGCGCCAGCAGCTTGAAAGGGACAGGCACAGATACGCAGTATTTT
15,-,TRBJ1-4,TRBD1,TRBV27,CASSPTGTGIKKLFF,TGTGCCAGCTCCCCGACCGGGACAGGTATCAAGAAACTGTTTTTT
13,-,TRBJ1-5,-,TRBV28,CASSSGNPTTQHF,TGTGCCAGCAGTTCGGGAAATCCAACAACCCAGCATTTT
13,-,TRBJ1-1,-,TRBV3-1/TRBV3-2,CASSQGQAREAFF,TGTGCCAGCAGCCAAGGGCAAGCGCGTGAAGCTTTCTTT
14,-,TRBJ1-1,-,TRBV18,CASSPLEANTEAFF,TGTGCCAGCTCACCACTCGAAGCGAACACTGAAGCTTTCTTT
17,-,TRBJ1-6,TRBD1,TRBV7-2,CASSSRNRGSYNSPLHF,TGTGCCAGCAGCTCGCGAAACAGGGGCTCCTATAATTCACCCCTCCACTTT
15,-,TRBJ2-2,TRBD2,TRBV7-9,CAITGLAVLTGELFF,TGTGCCATTACGGGACTAGCGGTTTTAACCGGGGAGCTGTTTTTT
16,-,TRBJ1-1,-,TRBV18,CASSPGALLMNTEAFF,TGTGCCAGCTCACCAGGGGCGCTACTTATGAACACTGAAGCTTTCTTT
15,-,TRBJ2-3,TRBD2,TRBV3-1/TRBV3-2,CASSQPAGGADTQYF,TGTGCCAGCAGCCAACCAGCGGGAGGCGCAGATACGCAGTATTTT
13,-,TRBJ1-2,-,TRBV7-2,CASSLNRDYGYTF,TGTGCCAGCAGCTTAAACAGGGACTATGGCTACACCTTC
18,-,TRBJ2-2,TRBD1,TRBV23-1,CASSQLVVTGYPTGELFF,TGCGCCAGCAGTCAATTAGTAGTGACAGGGTATCCCACCGGGGAGCTGTTTTTT
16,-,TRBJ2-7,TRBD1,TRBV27,CASGSPGQGGSYEQYF,TGTGCCAGCGGGTCCCCGGGACAGGGGGGGTCCTACGAGCAGTACTTC
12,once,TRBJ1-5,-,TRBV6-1,CASSEEGGAQHF,TGTGCCAGCAGTGAGGAGGGGGGGGCCCAGCATTTT
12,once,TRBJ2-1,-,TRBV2,CASTSTAGEQFF,TGTGCCAGCACTAGTACTGCGGGTGAGCAGTTCTTC
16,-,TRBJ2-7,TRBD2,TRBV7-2,CASSLQSSGGPYEQYF,TGTGCCAGCAGCTTACAGTCGAGCGGGGGGCCCTACGAGCAGTACTTC
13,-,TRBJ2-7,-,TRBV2,CASNPNRVYEQYF,TGTGCCAGCAACCCCAACAGGGTCTACGAGCAGTACTTC
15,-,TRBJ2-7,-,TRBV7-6,CASSLGQGGSYEQYF,TGTGCCAGCAGCTTGGGCCAGGGTGGATCCTACGAGCAGTACTTC
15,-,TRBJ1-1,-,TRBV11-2,CASSRPLQGSPEAFF,TGTGCCAGCAGCCGACCTCTTCAGGGAAGCCCTGAAGCTTTCTTT
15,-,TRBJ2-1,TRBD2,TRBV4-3,CASSPKAGGLGEQFF,TGCGCCAGCAGCCCCAAAGCGGGGGGGCTTGGTGAGCAGTTCTTC
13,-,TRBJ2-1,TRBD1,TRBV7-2,CASSYETGNEQFF,TGTGCCAGCAGCTACGAGACAGGGAATGAGCAGTTCTTC
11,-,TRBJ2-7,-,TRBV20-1,CSARGPYEQYF,TGCAGTGCTAGAGGTCCTTACGAGCAGTACTTC
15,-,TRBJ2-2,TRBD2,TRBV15,CATSSWEGNTGELFF,TGTGCCACCAGCAGTTGGGAGGGGAACACCGGGGAGCTGTTTTTT